One T cell receptor beta chain is described in this entry. This specimen belongs to a study of blood T cells in healthy people across ages. Germline V gene lookup returns CDR1 SGHRS and CDR2 YFSETQ. V dropped 3 bases and J dropped 8; count of bases not matched to a gene: 7. The CDR3 spans 15 residues. The donors, aged roughly 6 to 100, were healthy Caucasians from Russia. Through a sample-barcoded 5' primer and a J-beta primer mix, a second PCR was run for 7 to 11 cycles. Each CDR3 protein is one row after TCRdb ran MiXCR on the 5' RACE reads. The sample contains about 1.5 million distinct CDR3 sequences, approximately 39% of which appear only once.

The TCR originated in a woman younger than 30 in good health. The V call is TRBV5-1, the J call TRBJ2-1, with 11 bases that match TRBD2. Sequenced material: blood. CDR3 sequence (DNA): TGCGCCAGCAGCTCCCGAGTAGCGGGGGGGGATGAGCAGTTCTTC. It is translated as CASSSRVAGGDEQFF.